A selection of T cell receptor beta chains follows, all from one sample in a study of cytomegalovirus exposure and HLA in healthy donors. Data came from immunoSEQ multiplex PCR; TCRdb stores just in-frame clones and leaves some out. The data show 150,000 to 200,000 clones, about four fifths seen once. Sequencing was performed on PBMCs. The receptors stem from a middle-aged man in good health and CMV-seronegative. Each CDR3 is given with its conserved first and last residue. A D gene is named only where the DNA matches it firmly. Part of the rows lack a size; the others show once, few, many or a class for expanded clones.

clone_size	d_call	v_call	j_call	cdr3_aa	cdr3_nt
.	.	TRBV5-5	TRBJ1-1	CASSFDLRNTEAFF	TGTGCCAGCAGTTTCGATTTGAGGAACACTGAAGCTTTCTTT
few	.	TRBV2	TRBJ2-5	CASTREETQYF	TGTGCCAGCACCAGGGAAGAGACCCAGTACTTC
.	TRBD2	TRBV18	TRBJ2-1	CASSPGSGGYNEQFF	TGTGCCAGCTCACCAGGGAGCGGGGGATACAATGAGCAGTTCTTC
.	.	TRBV4-3	TRBJ2-5	CASSQEQGRETQYF	TGCGCCAGCAGCCAAGAACAGGGCAGAGAGACCCAGTACTTC
.	TRBD1	TRBV7-7	TRBJ2-5	CASSQTGTGGETQYF	TGTGCTAGCAGCCAAACCGGGACAGGGGGCGAGACCCAGTACTTC
few	.	TRBV9	TRBJ2-1	CASSVGAGTYNEQFF	TGTGCCAGCAGCGTAGGAGCGGGTACCTACAATGAGCAGTTCTTC
.	TRBD2	TRBV7-3	TRBJ2-7	CASSLAPSGGYEQYF	TGTGCCAGCAGCTTAGCCCCGAGCGGGGGTTACGAGCAGTACTTC
.	TRBD2	TRBV19	TRBJ2-7	CASSPGLAGSEQYF	TGTGCCAGTAGTCCTGGACTAGCGGGATCCGAGCAGTACTTC
few	.	TRBV6-5	TRBJ1-1	CASSYSVQGGNTEAFF	TGTGCCAGCAGTTACTCGGTGCAGGGAGGGAACACTGAAGCTTTCTTT
.	TRBD2	TRBV2	TRBJ2-2	CASGRTGTSGRSVGELFF	TGTGCCAGCGGTAGGACCGGGACTAGCGGGAGGTCTGTCGGGGAGCTGTTTTTT
.	TRBD1	TRBV15	TRBJ1-5	CATSRTPDRGNQPQHF	TGTGCCACCAGCAGAACACCCGACAGGGGGAATCAGCCCCAGCATTTT
.	.	TRBV6-1	TRBJ2-5	CASSREVQETQYF	TGTGCCAGCTCTCGAGAGGTACAAGAGACCCAGTACTTC
few	TRBD1	TRBV18	TRBJ2-7	CASSIRDRGGEQYF	TGTGCCAGCTCAATACGGGACAGGGGGGGCGAGCAGTACTTC
.	.	TRBV5-6	TRBJ2-7	CASSLAGRGTGEQYF	TGTGCCAGCAGCTTGGCTGGCAGGGGTACCGGCGAGCAGTACTTC
.	TRBD2	TRBV10-2	TRBJ2-5	CASSEGGTSNQETQYF	TGCGCCAGCAGTGAGGGAGGGACTAGCAACCAAGAGACCCAGTACTTC
few	.	TRBV5-6	TRBJ2-7	CASSLQGYYEQYF	TGTGCCAGCAGCTTGCAGGGATACTACGAGCAGTACTTC
once	TRBD2	TRBV4-3	TRBJ2-4	CASSQDATSGRANIQYF	TGCGCCAGCAGCCAAGATGCGACCAGCGGGAGGGCAAACATTCAGTACTTC
.	.	TRBV5-6	TRBJ2-7	CASSLGSTSYEQYF	TGTGCCAGCAGCTTGGGCTCGACATCCTACGAGCAGTACTTC
.	.	TRBV6-4	TRBJ2-3	CASSPEGFTDTQYF	TGTGCCAGCAGTCCCGAGGGATTCACAGATACGCAGTATTTT